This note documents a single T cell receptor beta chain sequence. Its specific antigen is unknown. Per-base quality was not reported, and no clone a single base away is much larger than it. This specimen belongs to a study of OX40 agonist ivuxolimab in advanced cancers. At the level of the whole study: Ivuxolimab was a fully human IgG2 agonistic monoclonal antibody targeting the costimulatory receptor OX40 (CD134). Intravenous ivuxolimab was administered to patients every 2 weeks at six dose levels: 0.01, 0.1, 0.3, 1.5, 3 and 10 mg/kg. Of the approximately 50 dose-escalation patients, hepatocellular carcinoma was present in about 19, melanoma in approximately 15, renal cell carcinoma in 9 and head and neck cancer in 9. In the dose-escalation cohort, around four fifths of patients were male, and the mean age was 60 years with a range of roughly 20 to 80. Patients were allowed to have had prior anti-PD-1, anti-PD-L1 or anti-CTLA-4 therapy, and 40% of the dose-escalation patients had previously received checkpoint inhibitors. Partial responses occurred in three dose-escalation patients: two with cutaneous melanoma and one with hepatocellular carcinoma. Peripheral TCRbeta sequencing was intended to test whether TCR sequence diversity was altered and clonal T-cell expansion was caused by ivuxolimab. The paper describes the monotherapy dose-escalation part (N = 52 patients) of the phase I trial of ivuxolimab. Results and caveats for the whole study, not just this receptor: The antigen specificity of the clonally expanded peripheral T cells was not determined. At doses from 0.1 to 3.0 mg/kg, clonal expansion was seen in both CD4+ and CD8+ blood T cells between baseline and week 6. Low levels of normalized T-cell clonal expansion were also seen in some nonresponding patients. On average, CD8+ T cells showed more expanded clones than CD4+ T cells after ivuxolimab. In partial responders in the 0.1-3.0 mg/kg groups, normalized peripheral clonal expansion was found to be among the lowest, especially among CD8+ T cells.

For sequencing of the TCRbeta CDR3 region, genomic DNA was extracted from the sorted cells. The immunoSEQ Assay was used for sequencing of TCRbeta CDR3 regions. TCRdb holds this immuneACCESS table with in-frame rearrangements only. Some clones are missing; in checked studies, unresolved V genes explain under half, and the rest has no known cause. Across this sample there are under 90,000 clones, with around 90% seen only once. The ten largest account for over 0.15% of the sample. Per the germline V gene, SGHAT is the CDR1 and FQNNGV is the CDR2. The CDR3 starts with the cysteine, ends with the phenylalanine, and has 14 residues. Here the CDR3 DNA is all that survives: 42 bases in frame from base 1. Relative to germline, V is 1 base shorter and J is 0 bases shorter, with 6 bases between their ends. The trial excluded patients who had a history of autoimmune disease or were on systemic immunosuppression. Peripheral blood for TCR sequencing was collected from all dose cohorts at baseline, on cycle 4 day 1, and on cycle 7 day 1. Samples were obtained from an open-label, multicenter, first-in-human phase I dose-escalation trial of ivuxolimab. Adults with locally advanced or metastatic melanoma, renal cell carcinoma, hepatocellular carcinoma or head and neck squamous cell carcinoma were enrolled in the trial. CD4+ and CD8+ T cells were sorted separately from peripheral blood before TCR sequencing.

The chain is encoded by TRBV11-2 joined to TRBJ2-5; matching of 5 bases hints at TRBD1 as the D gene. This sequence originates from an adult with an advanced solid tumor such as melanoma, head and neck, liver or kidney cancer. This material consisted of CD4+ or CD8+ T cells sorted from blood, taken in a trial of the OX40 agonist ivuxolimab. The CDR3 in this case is CASSLAGYQETQYF. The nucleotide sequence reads TGTGCCAGCAGCTTAGCAGGGTACCAAGAGACCCAGTACTTC.